A selection of T cell receptor beta chains follows, all from one sample in a study of cytomegalovirus exposure and HLA in healthy donors. Only in-frame clones appear in the TCRdb table, and some are missing; sequencing was by immunoSEQ multiplex PCR. Here the sample spans about 210,000 clones, about 85% being singletons. The specimen was PBMCs. These receptors were taken from a boy between 2 and 10 years old in good health and CMV-seronegative. Each CDR3 is given with its conserved first and last residue. Each record gives: V gene, J gene, CDR3 protein.

TRBV6-5	TRBJ2-5	CASIDGGRAGETQYF
TRBV5-1	TRBJ1-2	CASSDGTVGGYTF
TRBV5-1	TRBJ1-5	CASSLGPSGQGNQPQHF
TRBV27	TRBJ1-3	CASSLLAQDVGGSGNTIYF
TRBV6-5	-	CASSTRDSSYEQYF
TRBV7-9	TRBJ1-6	CASRGGQGFNSPLHF
TRBV5-1	TRBJ1-3	CASSFAGEDTIYF
TRBV30	TRBJ1-5	CAWRSGTGSQPQHF
TRBV7-8	TRBJ2-1	CASSLSRGLAGGRVDNEQFF
TRBV6-4	TRBJ2-6	CASRDSHSGANVLTF
TRBV5-6	TRBJ2-7	CASSLVDSYSAYEQYF
TRBV7-8	TRBJ1-2	CASSSGQYYGYTF
TRBV2	TRBJ2-2	CASGRTRSTGELFF
TRBV19	TRBJ2-7	CASRIDSGRYEQYF
TRBV6-5	-	CASSYVSDSSYEQYF
TRBV10-3	TRBJ2-7	CAISESRGGEQYF
TRBV5-1	TRBJ2-5	CAIKSPGLAGLQETQYF
TRBV19	TRBJ2-7	CASSIGRASYEQYF
TRBV19	TRBJ2-3	CASSIAGRSTDTQYF
TRBV5-4	TRBJ2-7	CASSLLTGSSYEQYF
TRBV21-1	-	CASSGLGTTPFYEQYF
TRBV7-8	TRBJ2-2	CASLIGNTGELFF
TRBV21-1	TRBJ2-1	CASRQAGTGNNEQFF
TRBV6-5	-	CASSPATRTYEQYF
TRBV6-1	TRBJ2-7	CASSRQIRYEQYF
TRBV6-1	TRBJ2-7	CASRTGANSYEQYF
TRBV7-3	TRBJ2-1	CASSLGTGSYNEQFF
TRBV18	TRBJ2-2	CASSAPTNTGELFF
TRBV6-4	TRBJ2-2	CASSPQGAGELFF
TRBV7-8	TRBJ2-5	CASGAQATYQETQYF
TRBV29-1	TRBJ1-2	CSGDPQGAEGIGLAYTF
TRBV5-1	TRBJ2-1	CASSRGTSGVISYNEQFF
TRBV6-1	TRBJ2-7	CASSEFAGISYEQYF